This T cell receptor beta chain appears in the sequencing data of a study of PD-1 blockade in classical Hodgkin lymphoma. About the research overall: Patients were administered nivolumab (3 mg/kg intravenously) every 2 weeks.

Clones were read by immunoSEQ multiplex PCR, and TCRdb kept only the in-frame ones, dropping some. The sample has about 94,000 clones, roughly nine tenths seen once. Each patient's relapse followed autologous stem cell transplantation, and brentuximab vedotin exposure varied. Regarding the study as a whole: According to reports, newly diagnosed patients had lower baseline TCR diversity than healthy donors, and relapsed/refractory patients had lower baseline TCR diversity still. Exclusion was the outcome for patients who began nivolumab under 1 year after ASCT. By C4D1 there was a significant rise in CD4+ TCR diversity but not in CD8+ TCR diversity.

The V and J ends lost 0 bases and 11 bases respectively, with 14 bases between them. Germline values: CDR1 LGHNA, CDR2 YNFKEQ. The CDR3 totals 15 residues. Comments on this clone: Antigen: not known.

This TCR derives from a human donor with classical Hodgkin lymphoma. The sequenced sample was peripheral blood mononuclear cells (PBMCs), obtained before the second cycle of nivolumab. This chain links TRBV4-2 with TRBJ1-6; possible D gene TRBD1, 5 bases. CDR3 bases: TGTGCCAGCAGCCAAGAGAAGACAGATTGGGCACCCCTCCACTTT. Encoded protein: CASSQEKTDWAPLHF.